This passage covers 24 T cell receptor beta chains from one sample sequenced in a study of OX40 agonist ivuxolimab in advanced cancers. Repertoires were generated with immunoSEQ multiplex PCR, while TCRdb's copy carries only in-frame clones and drops some. The table lists roughly 75,000 clones, about nine tenths of them singletons, with less than 8% in the top ten. Source: CD4+ or CD8+ T cells sorted from blood, taken in a trial of the OX40 agonist ivuxolimab. The source is an adult with an advanced solid tumor such as melanoma, head and neck, liver or kidney cancer.

This chain connects TRBV19 to TRBJ1-5, with 10 positions matching TRBD1. In germline, CDR1 is LNHDA, CDR2 SQIVND (reference sequence). CDR3 length: 16 amino acids. The V and J ends lost 6 bases and 0 bases, in that order; junction bases with no gene match: 5. The CDR3 is CASRLRDRGSNQPQHF. As DNA, the CDR3 is TGTGCCAGTAGGCTTCGGGACAGGGGTAGCAATCAGCCCCAGCATTTT.

The chain recombines TRBV6-5 with TRBJ2-7; D gene ambiguous. Germline-derived CDR1 and CDR2 are MNHEY and SVGAGI. This CDR3 comprises 12 residues. Trimming left V 5 bases short and J 6 bases short, with 11 bases between. The CDR3: CASSQTVSEQYF. CDR3 in DNA: TGTGCCAGCAGTCAAACAGTCTCCGAGCAGTACTTC.

V usage is TRBV29-1 and J usage is TRBJ2-7, with a tentative D call TRBD2 (5 bases). The CDR3 has 13 amino acids. CDR1 and CDR2 (germline): SQVTM, ANQGSEA. V was pared by 3 bases and J by 2 bases, with 11 bases between. CDR3 sequence: CSVDGGKAYEQYF. The CDR3, as DNA: TGCAGCGTTGACGGAGGTAAAGCCTACGAGCAGTACTTC.

This chain joins TRBV19 and TRBJ1-3, with D possibly matching TRBD1 (5 bases). This CDR3 region has 16 residues. Between the trimmed V and J ends, which lost 3 bases and 0 bases, there was a span of 12 bases. Germline V gene lookup returns CDR1 LNHDA and CDR2 SQIVND (reference sequence). The CDR3 region is CASSIFGGSSGNTIYF. The CDR3 DNA is TGTGCCAGTAGTATTTTCGGGGGGTCCTCTGGAAACACCATATATTTT.

The CDR3 DNA reads as TGTGCCAGCAGCCCAGACGGCAGGGCGAGCTACACCTTC. It encodes CASSPDGRASYTF. V and J are TRBV7-9 and TRBJ1-2, with D possibly matching TRBD1 (5 bases). The length of the CDR3 is 13 residues. Germline loops: CDR1 SEHNR, CDR2 FQNEAQ (reference sequence). Trimming took 5 bases from V and 9 from J, leaving 16 bases between them.

The V and J genes are TRBV5-1 and TRBJ1-1; D not resolved. Germline V gene sequence: CDR1 SGHRS, CDR2 YFSETQ. Trimming removed 2 bases from V and 5 bases from J, with 28 bases in between. The CDR3 runs 19 residues. The CDR3 is CASSFFSEWWNGSYTEAFF. The CDR3 DNA reads TGCGCCAGCAGCTTTTTTTCCGAGTGGTGGAACGGCTCTTATACTGAAGCTTTCTTT.

The chain recombines TRBV5-1 with TRBJ2-1, with 7 bases matching TRBD1. CDR1 and CDR2 from the germline V gene are SGHRS and YFSETQ. V lost 0 bases and J lost 3; bases outside the gene matches: 3. This CDR3 has 15 residues. CDR3 sequence: CASSLAGQIYNEQFF. The DNA for the CDR3 is TGCGCCAGCAGCTTGGCGGGACAGATCTACAATGAGCAGTTCTTC.

The CDR3 protein is CASLPQGPTYEQYF. The CDR3 nucleotides are TGTGCCAGCCTTCCCCAGGGGCCTACCTACGAGCAGTACTTC. This chain connects TRBV28 to TRBJ2-5, with D possibly being TRBD1 (6 bases). Judging by the DNA end, TRBJ2-7 fits better; the J call may be wrong. CDR1 and CDR2 (germline): MDHEN, SYDVKM. The CDR3 loop spans 14 amino acids.

This chain joins TRBV5-4 and TRBJ1-6, with 7 bases matching TRBD1. The CDR3 has 15 residues. The V and J ends lost 6 bases and 7 bases, in that order; junction bases with no gene match: 10. The germline V gene encodes CDR1 SGHNT and CDR2 YYREEE (reference sequence). Here the CDR3 reads CASNLGQAGNSPLHF. In DNA form, the CDR3 reads TGTGCCAGCAACCTAGGACAGGCGGGCAATTCACCCCTCCACTTT. Drawing the rest from reference TRBV5-4 and TRBJ1-6, the complete variable domain is ETGVTQSPTHLIKTRGQQVTLRCSSQSGHNTVSWYQQALGQGPQFIFQYYREEENGRGNFPPRFSGLQFPNYSSELNVNALELDDSALYLCASNLGQAGNSPLHFGNGTRLTVT.

For this clone: A read error may account for a junction end that differs from germline. The rearrangement links TRBV2 to TRBJ2-7, with D perhaps TRBD1 or TRBD2 (5 bases each). This CDR3 spans 11 amino acids. CDR1 SNHLY and CDR2 FYNNEI come from the germline V gene. This CDR3 is CASSEALGERF. CDR3 in DNA: TGTGCCAGCAGTGAAGCGTTGGGGGAAAGGTTC.

The chain has TRBV5-1 and TRBJ1-1; D gene ambiguous. The CDR3 consists of 13 residues. Germline V lookup: CDR1 SGHRS, CDR2 YFSETQ. V gave up 4 bases and J gave up 3 bases, with 10 bases separating them. The CDR3 DNA sequence: TGCGCCAGCAGCCTCCGTCTCGACACTGAAGCTTTCTTT. Translation: CASSLRLDTEAFF.

The chain employs TRBV18 and TRBJ1-2; D perhaps matches TRBD1 (6 bases). V dropped 3 bases and J dropped 4 bases, with 15 bases sitting between them. Germline V CDR1 and CDR2: KGHSH, LQKENI. The CDR3 loop spans 15 amino acids. For the CDR3, the DNA is TGTGCCAGCTCACCCCCCACCGGGGGGCCCTATGGCTACACCTTC. Translated, it gives CASSPPTGGPYGYTF.

The chain employs TRBV6-1 and TRBJ2-7; TRBD1 aligns across 7 bases. V shed 8 bases, J shed 12 bases, and the junction held 13 bases outside the gene matches. CDR3 length equals 12 residues. CDR1 is MNHNS and CDR2 is SASEGT in the germline V gene. CDR3 loop: CASRQGDRLVYF. CDR3 DNA sequence: TGTGCCAGCCGTCAGGGGGACCGGCTCGTGTACTTC.

The chain joins TRBV5-1 to TRBJ1-4; 9 bases agree with TRBD1. Trimming took 0 bases from V and 11 from J; bases not matched to a gene: 8. The CDR3 runs 15 residues. CDR1 is SGHRS, CDR2 YFSETQ, per germline. This CDR3 is CASSLETGGAAKLFF. As DNA, the CDR3 is TGCGCCAGCAGCTTGGAAACAGGGGGCGCGGCGAAACTGTTTTTT.

The J gene is TRBJ2-5, the V gene TRBV28; 7 nucleotides line up with TRBD2. The germline gives CDR1 MDHEN, CDR2 SYDVKM. The CDR3 extends over 15 amino acids. Trimming cost V 3 bases and J 0 bases; bases outside gene matches: 4. The CDR3, as DNA: TGTGCCAGCAGTTTTGACGGGGGGTACCAAGAGACCCAGTACTTC. Its translation: CASSFDGGYQETQYF. Drawing the rest from reference TRBV28 and TRBJ2-5, the complete variable domain is DVKVTQSSRYLVKRTGEKVFLECVQDMDHENMFWYRQDPGLGLRLIYFSYDVKMKEKGDIPEGYSVSREKKERFSLILESASTNQTSMYLCASSFDGGYQETQYFGPGTRLLVL.

This clone was observed a handful of times. The chain combines TRBV10-3 with TRBJ2-1; 8 nucleotides line up with TRBD1. V trimming: 6 bases; J trimming: 7 bases; junction bases outside the gene matches: 11. The germline CDR1 and CDR2 sequences are ENHRY and SYGVKD. The CDR3 runs to 15 residues. The CDR3: CAIRESGGAGNEQFF. The CDR3, as DNA: TGTGCCATCAGGGAATCAGGGGGCGCTGGGAATGAGCAGTTCTTC.

The chain recombines TRBV6-5 with TRBJ1-3; TRBD1 is a possible D gene (6 bases). Trimming removed 7 bases from V and 4 bases from J, with 17 bases in between. The CDR3 spans 15 residues. From germline, CDR1 is MNHEY and CDR2 SVGAGI. The CDR3 loop is CASTSPGGAGNTIYF. CDR3 coding DNA: TGTGCCAGCACCTCCCCGGGGGGGGCGGGAAACACCATATATTTT.

The V and J genes are TRBV7-2 and TRBJ1-1; D perhaps matches TRBD1 (5 bases). V was trimmed by 5 bases and J by 1 base, leaving 14 bases between them. Germline CDR1 is SGHTA and CDR2 is FQGNSA. This CDR3 has 15 amino acids. CDR3 sequence reads: CASSPRAGGNTEAFF. The CDR3 coding sequence is TGTGCCAGCAGCCCAAGGGCCGGGGGGAACACTGAAGCTTTCTTT.

V is TRBV10-3 and J is TRBJ1-1; 10 bases agree with TRBD1. Unmatched junction bases numbered 1, after V lost 6 bases and J lost 3 bases. The V gene's germline CDR1 is ENHRY and CDR2 SYGVKD. The CDR3 is 13 amino acids. The CDR3 protein is CAIRGTGDTEAFF. Here the CDR3 DNA reads TGTGCCATCAGGGGGACAGGGGACACTGAAGCTTTCTTT.

The rearrangement joins TRBV19 to TRBJ1-1; D not certain. Germline V CDR1 and CDR2: LNHDA, SQIVND (reference sequence). V lost 0 bases to trimming and J lost 1 base, with 3 bases between them. There are 13 residues in the CDR3. CDR3 amino acids: CASSIEGNTEAFF. The CDR3 nucleotides read TGTGCCAGTAGTATAGAGGGGAACACTGAAGCTTTCTTT.

The chain has TRBV5-6 and TRBJ1-6; 10 positions agree with TRBD1. From germline, CDR1 is SGHDT and CDR2 YYEEEE. Trimming removed 4 bases from V and 15 bases from J; junction bases left unmatched: 10. CDR3 size: 14 residues. The CDR3 bases are TGTGCCAGCAGCAAGACAGGGGGCGGGCAATTCCTCCACTTT. Translated, it gives CASSKTGGGQFLHF.

Only one count was recorded for this clone. In nucleotides, the CDR3 is TGCAGCGTTGACAGGGGGGGCACTGAAGCTTTCTTT. Translation: CSVDRGGTEAFF. This chain connects TRBV29-1 to TRBJ1-1; TRBD1 aligns across 7 bases. CDR3 length equals 12 residues. After removal of 3 bases from V and 4 bases from J, the junction contained 2 bases not matched to a gene. Germline CDR1 is SQVTM and CDR2 is ANQGSEA.

As concerns this clone: The sample contains more than one DNA sequence encoding this CDR3. V gene TRBV10-1 combines with J gene TRBJ2-1, with unresolved D. V gave up 0 bases and J gave up 7 bases, with 7 bases separating them. This CDR3 comprises 13 residues. Germline CDR1 and CDR2: WNHNN and SYGVQD (reference sequence). Here the CDR3 DNA reads TGCGCCAGCAGTGAGTCAGGACGGAATGAGCAGTTCTTC. Translating gives CASSESGRNEQFF.

The CDR3 nucleotides are TGTGCCAGCAGCTGGCCGGATGGCGAGCAGTACTTC. This translates into CASSWPDGEQYF. This chain connects TRBV7-2 to TRBJ2-7, with D unclear. The V gene's germline CDR1 is SGHTA and CDR2 FQGNSA. V was clipped by 4 bases and J by 6 bases, with 10 bases between them. The CDR3 has 12 amino acids.